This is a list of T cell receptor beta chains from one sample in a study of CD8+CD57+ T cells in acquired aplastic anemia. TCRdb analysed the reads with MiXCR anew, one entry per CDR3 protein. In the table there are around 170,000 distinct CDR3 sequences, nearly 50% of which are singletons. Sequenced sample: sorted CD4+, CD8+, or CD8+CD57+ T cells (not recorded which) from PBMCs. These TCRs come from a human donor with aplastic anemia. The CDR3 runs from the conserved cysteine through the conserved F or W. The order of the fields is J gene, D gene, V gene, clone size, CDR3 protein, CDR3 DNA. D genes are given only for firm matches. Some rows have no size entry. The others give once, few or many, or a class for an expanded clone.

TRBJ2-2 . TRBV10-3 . CAIRGIQNTGELFF TGTGCCATCAGGGGGATCCAAAACACCGGGGAGCTGTTTTTT
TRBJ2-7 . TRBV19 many CASRLTSSGTYEQYF TGTGCCAGTAGACTCACTAGCTCCGGCACCTACGAGCAGTACTTC
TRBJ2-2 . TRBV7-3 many CASSSFPGELFF TGTGCCAGCAGCTCCTTCCCCGGGGAGCTGTTTTTT
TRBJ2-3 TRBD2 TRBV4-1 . CASGQELAGGTDTQYF TGCGCCAGCGGCCAAGAGCTAGCGGGGGGCACAGATACGCAGTATTTT
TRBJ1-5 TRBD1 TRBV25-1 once CASSASGTGSVGDQPQHF TGTGCCAGCAGTGCTTCCGGGACAGGGAGTGTAGGGGATCAGCCCCAGCATTTT
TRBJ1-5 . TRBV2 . CASSVRNQPQHF TGTGCCAGCAGTGTTAGAAATCAGCCCCAACATTTT
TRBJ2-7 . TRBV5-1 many CASSPGGLYEQYF TGCGCCAGCAGCCCGGGTGGGTTGTACGAGCAGTACTTC
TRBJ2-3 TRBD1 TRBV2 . CASRTGVTDTQYF TGTGCCTCCCGGACAGGGGTCACAGATACGCAGTATTTT
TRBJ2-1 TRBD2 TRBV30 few CAWSGLAGGLNEQFF TGTGCCTGGAGTGGACTAGCGGGAGGTCTCAATGAGCAGTTCTTC
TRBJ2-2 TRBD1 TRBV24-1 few CATRGTANTGELFF TGTGCCACCAGAGGGACAGCGAACACCGGGGAGCTGTTTTTT